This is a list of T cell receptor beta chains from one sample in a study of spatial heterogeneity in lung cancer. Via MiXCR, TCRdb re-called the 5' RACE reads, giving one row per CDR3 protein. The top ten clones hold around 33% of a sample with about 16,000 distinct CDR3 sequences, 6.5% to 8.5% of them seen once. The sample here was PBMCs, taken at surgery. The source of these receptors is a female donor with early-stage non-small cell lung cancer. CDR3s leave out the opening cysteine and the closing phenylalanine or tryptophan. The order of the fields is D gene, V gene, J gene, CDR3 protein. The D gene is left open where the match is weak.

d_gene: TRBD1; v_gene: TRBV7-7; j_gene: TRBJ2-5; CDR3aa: ASSRDSQETQY
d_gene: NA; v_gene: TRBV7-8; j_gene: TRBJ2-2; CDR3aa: ASSRLAGPANTGELF
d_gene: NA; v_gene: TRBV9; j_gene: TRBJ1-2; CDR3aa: ASSVAHRTPRGGYT
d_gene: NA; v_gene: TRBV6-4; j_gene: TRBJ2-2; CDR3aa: ATRQSPNTGELF
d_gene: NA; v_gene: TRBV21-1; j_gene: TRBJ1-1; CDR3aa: ASSKARPQGYTEAF
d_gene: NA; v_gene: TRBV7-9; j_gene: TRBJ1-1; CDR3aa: ASSWGNTEAF
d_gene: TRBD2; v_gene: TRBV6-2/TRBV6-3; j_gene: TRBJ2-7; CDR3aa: ASRSTPGLGEQY
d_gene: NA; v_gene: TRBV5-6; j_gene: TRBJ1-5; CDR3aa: ASSLDGRANQPQH
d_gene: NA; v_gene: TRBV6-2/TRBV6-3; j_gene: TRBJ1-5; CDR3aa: ASSTPPGGASNQPQH
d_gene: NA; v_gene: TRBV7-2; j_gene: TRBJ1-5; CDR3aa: ASSLRRGNQPQH
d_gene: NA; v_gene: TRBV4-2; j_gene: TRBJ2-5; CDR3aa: ASSQSPGETQY
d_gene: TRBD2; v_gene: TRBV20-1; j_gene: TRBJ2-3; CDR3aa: SAGGRGGPKDTQY
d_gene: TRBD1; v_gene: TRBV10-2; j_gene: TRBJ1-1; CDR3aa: ASSDPHRGNSEAF
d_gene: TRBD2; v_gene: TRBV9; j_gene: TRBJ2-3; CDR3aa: ASSVASGSSTDTQY
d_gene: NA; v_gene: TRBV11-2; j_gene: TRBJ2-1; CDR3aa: ASSLGLAPNNEQF
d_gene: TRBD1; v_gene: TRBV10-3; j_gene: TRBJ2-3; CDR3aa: AISESTGSTQY
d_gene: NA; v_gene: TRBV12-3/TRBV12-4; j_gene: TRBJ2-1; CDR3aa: ASGLWGGYEQF
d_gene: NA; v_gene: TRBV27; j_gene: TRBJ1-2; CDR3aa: ASSFRGAYGYT
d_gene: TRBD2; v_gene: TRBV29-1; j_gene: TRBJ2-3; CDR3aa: SVQGPSGPTDTQY
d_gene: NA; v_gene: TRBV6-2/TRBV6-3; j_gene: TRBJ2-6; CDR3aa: ASSYLVGGANVLT
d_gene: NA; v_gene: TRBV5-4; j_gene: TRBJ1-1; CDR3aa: ASSYDMTEAF
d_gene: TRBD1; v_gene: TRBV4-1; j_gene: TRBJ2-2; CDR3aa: ASSQRTGQTGELF
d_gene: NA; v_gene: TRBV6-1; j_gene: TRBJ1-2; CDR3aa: ASSPRQRNYGYT
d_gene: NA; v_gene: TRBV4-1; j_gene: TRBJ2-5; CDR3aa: ASSQDPAAKETQY
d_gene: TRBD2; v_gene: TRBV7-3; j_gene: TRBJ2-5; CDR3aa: ASSSGTSGGTQY
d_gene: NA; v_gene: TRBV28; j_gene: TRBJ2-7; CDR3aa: ASRGPGAPSSYEQY
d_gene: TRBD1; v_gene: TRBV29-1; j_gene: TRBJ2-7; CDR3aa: SVEELGRGREQY
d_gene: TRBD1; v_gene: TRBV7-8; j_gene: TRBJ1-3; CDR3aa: ASSYRGSGNTIY
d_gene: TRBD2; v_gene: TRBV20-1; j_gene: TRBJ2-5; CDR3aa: SARSPSGSWETQY
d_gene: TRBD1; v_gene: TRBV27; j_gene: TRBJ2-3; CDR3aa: ASSTGTGHTDTQY
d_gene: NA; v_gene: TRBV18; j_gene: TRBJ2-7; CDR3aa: ASSPQGRAGPSEQY
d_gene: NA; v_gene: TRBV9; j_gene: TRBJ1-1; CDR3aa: ASSVPPSRQAF
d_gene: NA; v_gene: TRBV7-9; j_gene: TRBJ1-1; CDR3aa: ASSLVGAGSRGTEAF
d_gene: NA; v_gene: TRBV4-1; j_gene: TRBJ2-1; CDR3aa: ASSHITLSYNEQF
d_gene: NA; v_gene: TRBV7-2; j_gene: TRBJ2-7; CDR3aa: ASSLGVSSYEQY
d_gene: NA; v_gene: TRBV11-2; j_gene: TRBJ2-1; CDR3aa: ASSLYMDINNEQF
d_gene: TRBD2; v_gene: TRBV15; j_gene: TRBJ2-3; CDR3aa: ATSRELAGGLTTDTQY
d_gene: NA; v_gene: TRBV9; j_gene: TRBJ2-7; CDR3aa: ASSVGYGGEQY
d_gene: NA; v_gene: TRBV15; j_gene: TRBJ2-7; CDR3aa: ATSRAVGGSSYEQY